This TCR beta chain was sequenced in a study of cytomegalovirus exposure and HLA in healthy donors. Researchers ran the PCR with 60 Vbeta and 13 Jbeta primers. Generated by immunoSEQ multiplex PCR, the TCRdb table keeps only in-frame clones and is missing some. Among under 250,000 clones listed, more than 75% were seen once. The junction had 6 bases not matched to a gene; V was cut back by 6 bases and J by 4 bases. Germline V gene data show CDR1 as SNHLY and CDR2 as FYNNEI. CDR3 length equals 15 residues. In its sample, this clone was seen once. The chain has TRBV2 and TRBJ2-2; TRBD2 matches at 9 bases. The sequenced sample was PBMCs. The clonotype was recovered from a human donor in good health. The CDR3 loop is CASRQASGVTGELFF. The DNA of the CDR3 is TGTGCCAGCAGACAGGCTAGCGGGGTCACCGGGGAGCTGTTTTTT.